This TCR beta chain stems from a study of CD8 T cells in Susac syndrome. General study results and limits: The authors acknowledged that the study's TCR sequencing and HLA analysis involved relatively few individuals.

This clonotype was observed a single time. The antigen is unknown. With V trimmed by 9 bases and J by 2 bases, 8 bases remained unmatched. The CDR3 is 14 amino acids. Germline values: CDR1 MNHEY, CDR2 SMNVEV (reference sequence). The CD8+ and CD4+ T cells were negatively isolated, with the TEMRA cells enriched by FACS. When the RNA was reverse transcribed, random hexamers were used with an input of 0.5 to 1 ug. Across 54 Vbeta and 13 Jbeta, TCR beta CDR3 was amplified with immunoSEQ multiplex PCR. Each CDR3 protein gets one entry after TCRdb re-called the immunoSEQ multiplex PCR reads with MiXCR. The sample contains about 250,000 distinct CDR3 sequences, roughly 95% of which appear only once.

V gene TRBV27 combines with J gene TRBJ2-7; 9 bases map to TRBD1. This receptor was taken from a human donor with multiple sclerosis. The specimen was CD4+ T cells from PBMCs. The CDR3 protein is CASVPRDRAYEQYF. CDR3 in DNA: TGTGCCAGTGTTCCCCGGGACAGGGCCTACGAGCAGTACTTC.